A selection of T cell receptor beta chains follows, all from one sample in a study of OX40 agonist ivuxolimab in advanced cancers. TCRdb keeps only in-frame clones here, not all; method: immunoSEQ multiplex PCR. The sample includes about 62,000 clones, around 74% of them seen just once. The sample in question was CD4+ or CD8+ T cells sorted from blood, obtained in a trial of the OX40 agonist ivuxolimab. The receptors were sampled from an adult with an advanced solid tumor such as melanoma, head and neck, liver or kidney cancer. CDR3s include the opening cysteine and the closing phenylalanine or tryptophan. Fields, in order: D gene, J gene, V gene, CDR3 length, clone size, CDR3 DNA, CDR3 protein. D genes are given only for firm matches. A clone size is listed for some rows: how often the clone was seen (once, few, many), or a class if it is expanded.

NA | TRBJ2-7 | TRBV27 | 12 | medium-sized | TGTGCCAGCAGTTCAGGGTCCTACGAGCAGTACTTC | CASSSGSYEQYF
NA | TRBJ1-5 | TRBV19 | 11 | NA | TGTGCCAGTAGTATGCCAGGGCCCCAGCATTTT | CASSMPGPQHF
TRBD1 | TRBJ1-5 | TRBV6-5 | 15 | NA | TGTGCCAGCAGGGCACAGGGGGTCAGCAATCAGCCCCAGCATTTT | CASRAQGVSNQPQHF
NA | TRBJ2-2 | TRBV7-2 | 14 | NA | TGTGCCAGCAGCTTAGCTAGGGACTCCGGGGAGCTGTTTTTT | CASSLARDSGELFF
NA | TRBJ1-5 | TRBV6-5 | 14 | NA | TGTGCCAGCACCCGGGACGGAAGAAATCAGCCCCAGCATTTT | CASTRDGRNQPQHF
TRBD1 | TRBJ2-1 | TRBV11-1 | 15 | NA | TGTGCCAGCAGCCTCGGACAGGGGGGTTACAATGAGCAGTTCTTC | CASSLGQGGYNEQFF
TRBD2 | TRBJ2-7 | TRBV9 | 13 | few | TGTGCCAGCAGCTCGACTAGCGGATACGAGCAGTACTTC | CASSSTSGYEQYF
NA | TRBJ1-2 | TRBV7-3 | 16 | NA | TGTGCCAGCAGCCTCAGCGGACAGCCCGATTACTATGGCTACACCTTC | CASSLSGQPDYYGYTF
NA | TRBJ2-4 | TRBV5-8 | 12 | NA | TGTGCCAGCAGCTTCGGCAGGAACATTCAGTACTTC | CASSFGRNIQYF
NA | TRBJ2-7 | TRBV10-3 | 13 | NA | TGTGCCATCAGTGACAACAGTCCCTACGAGCAGTACTTC | CAISDNSPYEQYF
NA | TRBJ2-1 | TRBV10-2 | 16 | NA | TGCGCCAGCAGTGGTTCGGCACTACCGACATACAATGAGCAGTTCTTC | CASSGSALPTYNEQFF
NA | TRBJ1-1 | TRBV6-1 | 13 | NA | TGTGCCAGCAGCACAGGACAGTTCACTGAAGCTTTCTTT | CASSTGQFTEAFF
NA | TRBJ1-1 | TRBV7-2 | 15 | once | TGTGCCAGCAGCCCCGGCTCCCGACGGGGCACTGAAGCTTTCTTT | CASSPGSRRGTEAFF
NA | TRBJ2-1 | TRBV11-2 | 16 | NA | TGTGCCAGCAGCTTAGGTCCTTACACCTCCTACAATGAGCAGTTCTTC | CASSLGPYTSYNEQFF
NA | TRBJ2-7 | TRBV10-3 | 13 | NA | TGTGCCATCAGTGAGGGCAGTACCTACGAGCAGTACTTC | CAISEGSTYEQYF
NA | TRBJ1-6 | TRBV9 | 15 | NA | TGTGCCAGCAGCGTAGATAGGGGCTGGAATTCACCCCTCCACTTT | CASSVDRGWNSPLHF
TRBD1 | TRBJ1-1 | TRBV5-5 | 16 | NA | TGTGCCAGCAGCTCCCAGGGGGCTAGAACGGACACTGAAGCTTTCTTT | CASSSQGARTDTEAFF
NA | TRBJ1-2 | TRBV11-3 | 15 | once | TGTGCCAGCAGGCAGAACCTGGGGGCCGTCTCGGGCTACACCTTC | CASRQNLGAVSGYTF
NA | TRBJ2-3 | TRBV11-3 | 14 | NA | TGTGCCAGCAGCTCCAGGGCAGGAAGAGATACGCAGTATTTT | CASSSRAGRDTQYF
NA | TRBJ2-6 | TRBV18 | 16 | NA | TGTGCCAGCTCACGAGAAGCCAACTCTGGGGCCAACGTCCTGACTTTC | CASSREANSGANVLTF
NA | TRBJ2-7 | TRBV6-5 | 15 | NA | TGTGCCAGCCTTACCGCGAGGCAGGGAAACTACGAGCAGTACTTC | CASLTARQGNYEQYF
NA | TRBJ1-2 | TRBV4-3 | 15 | NA | TGCGCCAGCAGCCAAGGAAGGGGTTCAGGAGATGGCTACACCTTC | CASSQGRGSGDGYTF
TRBD1 | TRBJ1-4 | TRBV23-1 | 18 | NA | TGCGCCACGAAACTCTCTCGCCGATTTAGGGGGCCTAATGAAAAACTGTTTTTT | CATKLSRRFRGPNEKLFF
NA | TRBJ2-7 | TRBV10-3 | 14 | NA | TGTGCCATCAGTGAGTCGGGGAGTAACTACGAGCAGTACTTC | CAISESGSNYEQYF
NA | TRBJ2-6 | TRBV19 | 15 | few | TGTGCCAGTAGTTCCATGTACTCTGGGGCCAACGTCCTGACTTTC | CASSSMYSGANVLTF
NA | TRBJ2-1 | TRBV27 | 15 | NA | TGTGCCAGCAGTTTCGGGCAGAACTCCTACAATGAGCAGTTCTTC | CASSFGQNSYNEQFF
NA | TRBJ2-5 | TRBV7-2 | 15 | NA | TGTGCCAGCAGCTTGCTGGGACCCGCGGGGGAGACCCAGTACTTC | CASSLLGPAGETQYF
TRBD2 | TRBJ2-7 | TRBV11-3 | 16 | NA | TGTGCCAGCAGCCCCGGCCCTAGCGGGGGTTCCTACGAGCAGTACTTC | CASSPGPSGGSYEQYF
TRBD1 | TRBJ1-1 | TRBV19 | 15 | few | TGTGCCAGTAGTATAACAGGGGCCGAGGAAACTGAAGCTTTCTTT | CASSITGAEETEAFF
NA | TRBJ1-5 | TRBV6-5 | 14 | NA | TGTGCCAGCAGGTCGACGGTTAGCAATCAGCCCCAGCATTTT | CASRSTVSNQPQHF
NA | TRBJ2-5 | TRBV4-3 | 13 | NA | TGCGCCAGCAGCCAAGTTTACCAAGAGACCCAGTACTTC | CASSQVYQETQYF
NA | TRBJ1-5 | TRBV21-1 | 16 | NA | TGTGCCAGCAGCACCCCGCCTAAAGGGGTGGGTCAGCCCCAGCATTTT | CASSTPPKGVGQPQHF
NA | TRBJ2-7 | TRBV7-7 | 13 | NA | TGTGCTAGCAGCTTAGGGGAATCCTACGAGCAGTACTTC | CASSLGESYEQYF
NA | TRBJ2-7 | TRBV5-4 | 13 | NA | TGTGCCAGCAGCCGAGACCACTACTACGAGCAGTACTTC | CASSRDHYYEQYF
NA | TRBJ1-1 | TRBV7-9 | 14 | few | TGTGCCAGCAGCTCTCAGGGCGGGATGAATGAAGCTTTCTTT | CASSSQGGMNEAFF
NA | TRBJ1-2 | TRBV7-6 | 15 | NA | TGTGCCAGCAGCTTATTAAAATTGGGGTACAATGGCTACACCTTC | CASSLLKLGYNGYTF
TRBD1 | TRBJ2-7 | TRBV9 | 14 | NA | TGTGCCAGCAGCGTCTCAGGGGGCTGGGACGAGCAGTACTTC | CASSVSGGWDEQYF
TRBD1 | TRBJ1-5 | TRBV9 | 15 | NA | TGTGCCAGCAGCGCGACAGGGGGCGTCGATCAGCCCCAGCATTTT | CASSATGGVDQPQHF
TRBD2 | TRBJ2-7 | TRBV19 | 19 | NA | TGTGCCAGTAGTCCTCGAAGACTAGCGGGAGATATTTCCTCCTACGAGCAGTACTTC | CASSPRRLAGDISSYEQYF
TRBD1 | TRBJ1-1 | TRBV11-2 | 14 | NA | TGTGCCAGCAGCTTAACAGGGGGCAACACTGAAGCTTTCTTT | CASSLTGGNTEAFF
TRBD2 | TRBJ2-1 | TRBV19 | 16 | NA | TGTGCCAGTAGTATCCTGATAGCGGGAGGTTACAATGAGCAGTTCTTC | CASSILIAGGYNEQFF
NA | TRBJ2-1 | TRBV19 | 15 | NA | TGTGCCAGTAGTATAGAGGGGGGTCGTTACAATGAGCAGTTCTTC | CASSIEGGRYNEQFF
TRBD1 | TRBJ1-2 | TRBV28 | 15 | NA | TGTGCCAGCAGCCGTTGGACAGGGGGCGTAAATGGCTACACCTTC | CASSRWTGGVNGYTF
TRBD1 | TRBJ2-3 | TRBV19 | 18 | NA | TGTGCCAGTAGTCTGCGCCCGGGACAGGGGATATACACAGATACGCAGTATTTT | CASSLRPGQGIYTDTQYF
NA | TRBJ2-3 | TRBV7-3 | 14 | NA | TGTGCCAGCCCTTCTACTCCCCCCACAGATACGCAGTATTTT | CASPSTPPTDTQYF
NA | TRBJ2-3 | TRBV6-4 | 15 | few | TGTGCCAGCAGTGAACTAGCCGCCCCCACAGATACGCAGTATTTT | CASSELAAPTDTQYF
NA | TRBJ2-3 | TRBV13 | 14 | NA | TGTGCCAGCAGCGGACATCCCAGCACAGATACGCAGTATTTT | CASSGHPSTDTQYF
TRBD1 | TRBJ1-6 | TRBV7-9 | 16 | NA | TGTGCCAGCAGCGGACAAGGACAGGGAGGAAATTCACCCCTCCACTTT | CASSGQGQGGNSPLHF